This TCR beta chain was captured by sequencing in a study of cytomegalovirus exposure and HLA in healthy donors. The study's findings and limits: Later analysis associated a missense DCLRE1C variant with TCR beta V- and J-gene trimming.

Germline values: CDR1 LNHDA, CDR2 SQIVND (reference sequence). The V end lost 2 bases, the J end lost 4 bases, and 11 bases lay between the germline ends. The CDR3 is made up of 14 amino acids. This PCR relied on a set of 60 Vbeta primers and 13 Jbeta primers. This table comes from immunoSEQ multiplex PCR, and its TCRdb copy is limited to in-frame clones, with some not included. The repertoire includes around 150,000 clones, roughly 8.8% of them detected once, and 6.5% to 8.5% sits in the top ten. A note on this clone: The target antigen is unknown.

When sampled, the donors appeared nominally healthy, though they likely had unrecorded immune exposures. The V and J genes are TRBV19 and TRBJ2-5, with D tentatively TRBD2 (7 bases). This TCR was sampled from a woman between 40 and 50 years old in good health and CMV-seropositive. Sequenced input: PBMCs. The DNA for the CDR3 is TGTGCCAGTAGTATACGGGGGGCTAGAGAGACCCAGTACTTC. It codes for CASSIRGARETQYF.